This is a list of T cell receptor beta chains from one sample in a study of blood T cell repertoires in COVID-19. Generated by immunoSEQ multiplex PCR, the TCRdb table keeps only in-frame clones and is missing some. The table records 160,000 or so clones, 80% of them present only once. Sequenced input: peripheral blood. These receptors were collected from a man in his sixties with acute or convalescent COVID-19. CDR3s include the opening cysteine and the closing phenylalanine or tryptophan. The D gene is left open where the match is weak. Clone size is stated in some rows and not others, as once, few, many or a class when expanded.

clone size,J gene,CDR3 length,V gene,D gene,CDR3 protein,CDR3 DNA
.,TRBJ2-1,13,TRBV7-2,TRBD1,CASSWTGYNEQFF,TGTGCCAGCAGCTGGACAGGCTACAATGAGCAGTTCTTC
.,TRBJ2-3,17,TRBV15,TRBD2,CATSRGLAGFLTDTQYF,TGTGCCACCAGCAGAGGACTAGCGGGATTCCTCACAGATACGCAGTATTTT
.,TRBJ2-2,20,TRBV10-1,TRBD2,CASSGASGGASTSNTGELFF,TGCGCCAGCAGTGGGGCTAGCGGGGGGGCCTCGACATCGAACACCGGGGAGCTGTTTTTT
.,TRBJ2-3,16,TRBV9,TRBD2,CASSVSGGAVADTQYF,TGTGCCAGCAGCGTATCGGGGGGGGCGGTGGCAGATACGCAGTATTTT
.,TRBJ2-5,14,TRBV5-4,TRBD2,CASSLAGSQETQYF,TGTGCCAGCAGCTTAGCGGGAAGCCAAGAGACCCAGTACTTC
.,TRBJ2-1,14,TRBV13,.,CASSLRGNHNEQFF,TGTGCCAGCAGCTTAAGGGGAAATCACAATGAGCAGTTCTTC
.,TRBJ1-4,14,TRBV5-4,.,CASSSSTGGEKLFF,TGTGCCAGCAGCTCCTCTACGGGGGGGGAAAAACTGTTTTTT
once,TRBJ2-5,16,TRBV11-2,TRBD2,CASSPDRLAGVETQYF,TGTGCCAGCAGCCCCGACCGACTAGCGGGGGTGGAGACCCAGTACTTC
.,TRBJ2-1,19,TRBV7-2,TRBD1,CASSLWGTGGPPSYNEQFF,TGTGCCAGCAGCTTATGGGGGACAGGGGGTCCCCCCTCCTACAATGAGCAGTTCTTC
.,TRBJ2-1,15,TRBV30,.,CAWSVLGISYNEQFF,TGTGCCTGGAGTGTACTCGGGATCTCCTACAATGAGCAGTTCTTC
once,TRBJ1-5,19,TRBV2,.,CASRYTRVGRGESDQPQHF,TGTGCCAGCAGATATACCCGGGTGGGGAGGGGTGAATCTGATCAGCCCCAGCATTTT
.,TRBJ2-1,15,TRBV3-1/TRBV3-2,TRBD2,CASSPTGLGYNEQFF,TGTGCCAGCAGCCCGACGGGACTAGGCTACAATGAGCAGTTCTTC
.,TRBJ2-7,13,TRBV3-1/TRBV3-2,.,CASSQDVRGEQYF,TGTGCCAGCAGCCAAGATGTACGCGGCGAGCAGTACTTC
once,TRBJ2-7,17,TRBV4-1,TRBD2,CASSPQAPTSGSYEQYF,TGCGCCAGCAGCCCTCAAGCCCCGACTAGCGGGAGTTACGAGCAGTACTTC
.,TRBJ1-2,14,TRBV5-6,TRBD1,CASSPTDRGRGYTF,TGTGCCAGCAGCCCCACGGACAGGGGAAGAGGCTACACCTTC
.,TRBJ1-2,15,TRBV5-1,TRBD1,CASSLEDRASYGYTF,TGCGCCAGCAGCTTGGAAGACAGGGCCTCCTATGGCTACACCTTC
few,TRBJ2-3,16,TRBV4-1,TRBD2,CASSQETSGRTDTQYF,TGCGCCAGCAGCCAAGAGACTAGCGGGAGAACAGATACGCAGTATTTT
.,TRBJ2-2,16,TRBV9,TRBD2,CASSVASGSRSGELFF,TGTGCCAGCAGCGTAGCTAGCGGGAGTAGGAGCGGGGAGCTGTTTTTT